The clone carrying this T cell receptor beta chain was observed a few times. These data belong to a study of spatial heterogeneity in lung cancer. Study as a whole: Sequence detection consistently recorded a greater number of beta-chain than alpha-chain sequences. The mean occurrence of each unique TCR and UMI combination in raw reads exceeded ten.

This CDR3 has 12 amino acids. Germline CDR1 and CDR2: DFQATT and SNEGSKA (reference sequence). Trimming left V 3 bases short and J 4 bases short, with 7 bases between. Noted time point: sample taken at primary tumor resection. Whole RNA, which was extracted from tumor, nontumor lung tissue or frozen PBMC, was sequenced without any cell sorting. Donation came from about 72 patients with untreated early-stage non-small cell lung cancer. Every molecule of TCR cDNA had its own unique molecular identifier. TCRdb re-analysed the 5' RACE reads in MiXCR, keeping a single row per CDR3 protein. The sample contains roughly 4,500 distinct CDR3 sequences, about a fifth of which appear only once.

This TCR was sampled from a female donor with early-stage non-small cell lung cancer. The V and J genes are TRBV20-1 and TRBJ1-5; D is uncertain. The material sequenced was normal lung tissue next to the tumor, taken at surgery. The CDR3 sequence is CSARGANQPQHF. The CDR3 DNA reads TGCAGTGCTAGGGGAGCAAATCAGCCCCAGCATTTT.